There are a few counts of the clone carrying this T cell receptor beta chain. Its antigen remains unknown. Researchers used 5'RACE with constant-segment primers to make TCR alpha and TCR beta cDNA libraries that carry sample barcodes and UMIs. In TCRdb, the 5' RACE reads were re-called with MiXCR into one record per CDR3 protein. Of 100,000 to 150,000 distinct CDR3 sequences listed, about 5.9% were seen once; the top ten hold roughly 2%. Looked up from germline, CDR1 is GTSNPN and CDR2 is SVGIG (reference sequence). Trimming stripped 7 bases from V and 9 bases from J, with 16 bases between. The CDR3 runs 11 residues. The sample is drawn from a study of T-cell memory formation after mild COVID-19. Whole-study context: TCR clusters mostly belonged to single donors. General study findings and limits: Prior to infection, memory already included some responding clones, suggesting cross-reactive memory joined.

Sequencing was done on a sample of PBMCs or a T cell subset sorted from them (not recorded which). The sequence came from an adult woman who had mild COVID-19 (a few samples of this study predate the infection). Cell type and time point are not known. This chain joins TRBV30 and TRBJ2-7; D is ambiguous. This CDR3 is CASSYLMGQYF. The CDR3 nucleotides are TGTGCCTCCTCATACCTGATGGGGCAGTACTTC.